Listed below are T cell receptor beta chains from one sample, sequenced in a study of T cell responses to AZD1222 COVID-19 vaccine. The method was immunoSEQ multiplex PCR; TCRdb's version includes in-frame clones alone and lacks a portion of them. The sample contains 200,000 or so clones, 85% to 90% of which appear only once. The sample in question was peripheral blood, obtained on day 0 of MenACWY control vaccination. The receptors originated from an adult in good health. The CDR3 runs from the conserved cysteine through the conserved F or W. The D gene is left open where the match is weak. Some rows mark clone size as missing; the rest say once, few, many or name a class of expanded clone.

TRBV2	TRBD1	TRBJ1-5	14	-	CASSVERQGQPQHF	TGTGCCAGCAGTGTTGAGAGACAGGGACAGCCCCAGCATTTT
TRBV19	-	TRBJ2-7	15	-	CASSTLSQGSYEQYF	TGTGCCAGTAGTACTTTATCACAGGGCTCCTACGAGCAGTACTTC
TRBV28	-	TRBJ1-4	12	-	CASRAGDEKLFF	TGTGCCAGCAGGGCAGGGGACGAAAAACTGTTTTTT
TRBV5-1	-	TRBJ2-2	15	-	CASSSSGINTGELFF	TGCGCCAGCAGCTCTTCCGGGATCAACACCGGGGAGCTGTTTTTT
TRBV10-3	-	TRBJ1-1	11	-	CATFTGSEAFF	TGTGCCACCTTTACGGGGTCGGAAGCTTTCTTT
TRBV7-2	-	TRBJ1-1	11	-	CASSNLSGAFF	TGTGCCAGCAGCAACCTCTCTGGAGCTTTCTTT
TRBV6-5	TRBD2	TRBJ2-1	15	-	CASSYPSGSLNEQFF	TGTGCCAGCAGTTACCCTAGCGGGAGTCTCAATGAGCAGTTCTTC
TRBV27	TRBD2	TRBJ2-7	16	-	CASSLHPGLAGVEQYF	TGTGCCAGCAGTCTTCACCCGGGACTAGCGGGAGTAGAGCAGTACTTC
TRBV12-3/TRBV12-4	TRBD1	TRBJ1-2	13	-	CASSWDRDYGYTF	TGTGCCAGCAGTTGGGACAGGGACTATGGCTACACCTTC
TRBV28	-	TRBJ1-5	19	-	CASSFLQGGGRASNQPQHF	TGTGCCAGCAGTTTCCTCCAGGGTGGGGGTAGAGCTAGCAATCAGCCCCAGCATTTT
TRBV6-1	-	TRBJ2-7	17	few	CASSESPPGTPKYEQYF	TGTGCCAGCAGTGAATCCCCCCCGGGGACTCCAAAGTACGAGCAGTACTTC
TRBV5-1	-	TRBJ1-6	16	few	CASSLLDPQSGSPLHF	TGCGCCAGCAGCCTCCTGGATCCTCAGAGTGGTTCACCCCTCCACTTT
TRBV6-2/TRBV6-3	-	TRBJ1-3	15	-	CASSFDSSSGNTIYF	TGTGCCAGCAGCTTTGACAGTTCCTCTGGAAACACCATATATTTT
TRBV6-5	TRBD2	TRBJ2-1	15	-	CASSYSGSRSNEQFF	TGTGCCAGCAGTTATAGCGGGAGTCGTTCCAATGAGCAGTTCTTC
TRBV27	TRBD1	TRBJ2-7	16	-	CASSLLGQAASYEQYF	TGTGCCAGCAGTTTGTTGGGACAGGCGGCTTCCTACGAGCAGTACTTC
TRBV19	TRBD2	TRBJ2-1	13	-	CASSIASGDEQFF	TGTGCCAGTAGTATCGCAAGCGGGGATGAGCAGTTCTTC
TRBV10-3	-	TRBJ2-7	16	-	CAISEPGDGASYEQYF	TGTGCCATCAGTGAGCCGGGGGACGGAGCCTCCTACGAGCAGTACTTC
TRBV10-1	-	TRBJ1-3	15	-	CASSQQDPSGNTIYF	TGCGCCAGCAGTCAACAGGACCCCTCTGGAAACACCATATATTTT
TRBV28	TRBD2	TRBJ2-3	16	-	CASHAQRGGVSDTQYF	TGTGCCAGCCACGCCCAGCGGGGGGGGGTGTCGGATACGCAGTATTTT
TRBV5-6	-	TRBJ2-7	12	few	CASSLPQSEQYF	TGTGCCAGCAGCTTGCCACAGAGCGAGCAGTACTTC
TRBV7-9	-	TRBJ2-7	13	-	CASSKPGSYEQYF	TGTGCCAGCAGTAAACCAGGGAGCTACGAGCAGTACTTC
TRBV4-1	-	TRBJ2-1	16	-	CASSQVLASSYNEQFF	TGCGCCAGCAGCCAAGTCCTAGCGAGCTCCTACAATGAGCAGTTCTTC
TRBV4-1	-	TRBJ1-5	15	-	CASSQDPGRNQPQHF	TGCGCCAGCAGCCAAGATCCGGGGCGCAATCAGCCCCAGCATTTT
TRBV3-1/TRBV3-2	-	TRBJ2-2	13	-	CASSLGAPGELFF	TGTGCCAGCAGCCTAGGGGCGCCCGGGGAGCTGTTTTTT
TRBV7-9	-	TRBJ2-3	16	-	CASSLSLALRTDTQYF	TGTGCCAGCAGCTTAAGTCTAGCGCTCAGGACAGATACGCAGTATTTT
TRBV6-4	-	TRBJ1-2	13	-	CASSDSGNYGYTF	TGTGCCAGCAGTGACTCGGGGAACTATGGCTACACCTTC
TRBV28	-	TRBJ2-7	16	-	CASSDAGSGQGYEQYF	TGTGCCAGCAGCGATGCCGGAAGTGGGCAGGGCTACGAGCAGTACTTC
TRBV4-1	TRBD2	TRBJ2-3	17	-	CASSQLPGLAGRATQYF	TGCGCCAGCAGCCAACTACCGGGACTAGCGGGACGAGCGACGCAGTATTTT
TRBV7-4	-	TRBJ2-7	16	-	CASSPDTGMSSYEQYF	TGTGCCAGCAGCCCCGACACGGGCATGAGCTCCTACGAGCAGTACTTC
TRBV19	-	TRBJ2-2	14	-	CASSPGLWTGELFF	TGTGCCAGTAGTCCTGGACTATGGACCGGGGAGCTGTTTTTT
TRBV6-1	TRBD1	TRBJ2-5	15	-	CASSPGTGQKETQYF	TGTGCCAGCAGTCCCGGGACAGGGCAAAAAGAGACCCAGTACTTC
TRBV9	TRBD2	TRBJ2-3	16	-	CASSVELRGGADTQYF	TGTGCCAGCAGCGTAGAATTGCGGGGGGGCGCAGATACGCAGTATTTT
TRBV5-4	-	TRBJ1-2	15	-	CASSLVSPPNYGYTF	TGTGCCAGCAGCTTGGTATCCCCACCTAACTATGGCTACACCTTC
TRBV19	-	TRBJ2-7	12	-	CASSGVSYEQYF	TGTGCCAGCTCCGGGGTTTCCTACGAGCAGTACTTC
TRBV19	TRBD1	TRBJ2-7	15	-	CASSTTGTGAYEQYF	TGTGCCAGTAGTACTACCGGGACAGGGGCCTACGAGCAGTACTTC
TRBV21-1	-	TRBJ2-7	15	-	CASSKGGGTDYEQYF	TGTGCCAGCAGCAAAGGTGGCGGGACGGACTACGAGCAGTACTTC
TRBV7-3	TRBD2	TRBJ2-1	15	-	CASSPTSGSGNEQFF	TGTGCCAGCAGCCCTACTAGCGGGAGTGGGAATGAGCAGTTCTTC
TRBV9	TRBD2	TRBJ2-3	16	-	CASSALAGAGVDTQYF	TGTGCCAGCAGCGCACTAGCGGGAGCTGGTGTAGATACGCAGTATTTT
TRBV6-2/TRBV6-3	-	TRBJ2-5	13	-	CASSYGLAGTQYF	TGTGCCAGCAGTTACGGGCTAGCTGGGACCCAGTACTTC
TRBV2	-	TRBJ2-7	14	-	CASSDPGALYEQYF	TGTGCCAGCAGTGATCCAGGGGCGCTCTACGAGCAGTACTTC